This T cell receptor (beta chain) was retrieved from a study of blood T cell repertoires in COVID-19. The assay was immunoSEQ multiplex PCR, and TCRdb's table has in-frame clones only and misses some. The sample carries about 370,000 clones, 80% to 90% recorded once. In germline, CDR1 is SGDLS, CDR2 YYNGEE. With 4 bases removed from V and 1 base from J, the gap between germline ends came to 18 bases. This CDR3 has 17 residues. The source of this sequence is a man aged 18 to 30 who had recovered from COVID-19. The chain recombines TRBV9 with TRBJ2-1; D is possibly TRBD2 (6 bases). The material sequenced was PBMCs or T cells enriched from blood (not recorded which). CDR3 sequence: CASSPSTSFVSYNEQFF. The CDR3 nucleotides read TGTGCCAGCAGCCCCTCGACTAGTTTTGTGTCCTACAATGAGCAGTTCTTC.